Listed below are T cell receptor beta chains from one sample, sequenced in a study of blood T cell repertoires in COVID-19. The protocol was immunoSEQ multiplex PCR, while the TCRdb copy is restricted to in-frame clones and leaves out a portion. The sample has over 120,000 clones, more than 75% seen once; the top ten hold roughly 4.5%. Sequencing was done on a sample of peripheral blood. These TCRs come from a human donor in a cohort sampled during active COVID-19. Both conserved end residues are part of each CDR3. Fields, in order: CDR3 length, J gene, D gene, V gene, clone size, CDR3 protein, CDR3 DNA. A D gene is named only where the DNA matches it firmly. Rows give clone size only sometimes, using once, few, many, or a class for an expanded clone.

CDR3 length: 14; J gene: TRBJ1-1; D gene: NA; V gene: TRBV12-5; clone size: NA; CDR3 protein: CASARNGGNTEAFF; CDR3 DNA: TGTGCTAGTGCCCGAAACGGGGGGAACACTGAAGCTTTCTTT
CDR3 length: 12; J gene: TRBJ1-6; D gene: TRBD1; V gene: TRBV28; clone size: NA; CDR3 protein: CASSYLQGQAHF; CDR3 DNA: TGTGCCAGCAGTTACCTCCAGGGACAGGCCCACTTT
CDR3 length: 16; J gene: TRBJ2-4; D gene: TRBD1; V gene: TRBV4-1; clone size: NA; CDR3 protein: CASSQDFGQGLNIQYF; CDR3 DNA: TGCGCCAGCAGCCAAGATTTCGGACAGGGACTAAACATTCAGTACTTC
CDR3 length: 12; J gene: TRBJ1-2; D gene: NA; V gene: TRBV19; clone size: NA; CDR3 protein: CASSSTVSGYTF; CDR3 DNA: TGTGCCAGTAGTTCGACAGTCTCCGGCTACACCTTC
CDR3 length: 17; J gene: TRBJ1-4; D gene: TRBD1; V gene: TRBV2; clone size: NA; CDR3 protein: CASSDLGTGGTNEKLFF; CDR3 DNA: TGTGCCAGCAGTGACCTGGGGACAGGGGGAACTAATGAAAAACTGTTTTTT
CDR3 length: 14; J gene: TRBJ1-1; D gene: NA; V gene: TRBV28; clone size: NA; CDR3 protein: CASTPAGIWTEAFF; CDR3 DNA: TGTGCCAGCACTCCGGCGGGGATTTGGACTGAAGCTTTCTTT
CDR3 length: 14; J gene: TRBJ1-6; D gene: NA; V gene: TRBV28; clone size: NA; CDR3 protein: CASSLGGGWSPLHF; CDR3 DNA: TGTGCCAGCAGTTTAGGGGGGGGTTGGTCACCCCTCCACTTT
CDR3 length: 16; J gene: TRBJ2-5; D gene: TRBD1; V gene: TRBV19; clone size: NA; CDR3 protein: CASSATGGSPQETQYF; CDR3 DNA: TGTGCCAGTAGTGCGACAGGGGGCTCCCCTCAAGAGACCCAGTACTTC
CDR3 length: 16; J gene: TRBJ1-2; D gene: NA; V gene: TRBV18; clone size: few; CDR3 protein: CASSPARGIPDYGYTF; CDR3 DNA: TGTGCCAGCTCACCAGCAAGGGGGATTCCCGACTATGGCTACACCTTC
CDR3 length: 16; J gene: TRBJ2-2; D gene: TRBD2; V gene: TRBV5-1; clone size: NA; CDR3 protein: CASSFSGTKNTGELFF; CDR3 DNA: TGCGCCAGCAGCTTTAGCGGGACTAAGAACACCGGGGAGCTGTTTTTT
CDR3 length: 15; J gene: TRBJ1-3; D gene: NA; V gene: TRBV28; clone size: once; CDR3 protein: CASSYSDRGGNTIYF; CDR3 DNA: TGTGCCAGCAGCTACTCAGATCGCGGGGGAAACACCATATATTTT
CDR3 length: 16; J gene: TRBJ2-5; D gene: TRBD2; V gene: TRBV19; clone size: few; CDR3 protein: CASSTAGGRALKTQYF; CDR3 DNA: TGTGCCAGTAGTACCGCGGGCGGGAGGGCCTTGAAGACCCAGTACTTC
CDR3 length: 16; J gene: TRBJ1-4; D gene: NA; V gene: TRBV7-8; clone size: NA; CDR3 protein: CASSGQRRGANEKLFF; CDR3 DNA: TGTGCCAGCAGCGGCCAGAGGAGGGGTGCGAATGAAAAACTGTTTTTT
CDR3 length: 15; J gene: TRBJ2-5; D gene: NA; V gene: TRBV11-2; clone size: NA; CDR3 protein: CASSLEARDWETQYF; CDR3 DNA: TGTGCCAGCAGCTTAGAGGCCAGGGACTGGGAGACCCAGTACTTC
CDR3 length: 15; J gene: TRBJ1-2; D gene: NA; V gene: TRBV3-1/TRBV3-2; clone size: NA; CDR3 protein: CASSPFRGSNYGYTF; CDR3 DNA: TGTGCCAGCAGCCCCTTCCGGGGTTCTAACTATGGCTACACCTTC
CDR3 length: 14; J gene: TRBJ1-4; D gene: TRBD1; V gene: TRBV6-5; clone size: NA; CDR3 protein: CASSLDRGDEKLFF; CDR3 DNA: TGTGCCAGCTCCCTGGACAGGGGAGACGAAAAACTGTTTTTT
CDR3 length: 13; J gene: TRBJ2-4; D gene: NA; V gene: TRBV27; clone size: NA; CDR3 protein: CASKAAHKNIQYF; CDR3 DNA: TGTGCCAGCAAAGCGGCCCACAAAAACATTCAGTACTTC
CDR3 length: 14; J gene: TRBJ2-7; D gene: TRBD1; V gene: TRBV19; clone size: few; CDR3 protein: CASSTGQRTYEQYF; CDR3 DNA: TGTGCCAGTAGTACGGGACAGCGAACCTACGAGCAGTACTTC
CDR3 length: 16; J gene: TRBJ2-5; D gene: TRBD2; V gene: TRBV9; clone size: NA; CDR3 protein: CASSATSGRAEETQYF; CDR3 DNA: TGTGCCAGCAGCGCCACTAGCGGGAGGGCTGAGGAGACCCAGTACTTC
CDR3 length: 16; J gene: TRBJ1-2; D gene: NA; V gene: TRBV28; clone size: NA; CDR3 protein: CASSLHLTGNPYGYTF; CDR3 DNA: TGTGCCAGCAGTTTACACCTGACAGGAAATCCCTATGGCTACACCTTC
CDR3 length: 13; J gene: TRBJ1-2; D gene: TRBD1; V gene: TRBV11-2; clone size: NA; CDR3 protein: CASSDRGRDGYTF; CDR3 DNA: TGTGCCAGCAGCGACAGGGGCCGGGATGGCTACACCTTC
CDR3 length: 13; J gene: TRBJ2-2; D gene: NA; V gene: TRBV24-1; clone size: NA; CDR3 protein: CATSDLAGGELFF; CDR3 DNA: TGTGCCACCAGTGATCTCGCAGGAGGGGAGCTGTTTTTT
CDR3 length: 15; J gene: TRBJ2-1; D gene: TRBD2; V gene: TRBV6-5; clone size: NA; CDR3 protein: CASRPPSGGHNEQFF; CDR3 DNA: TGTGCCAGCCGGCCACCTAGCGGGGGGCACAATGAGCAGTTCTTC
CDR3 length: 14; J gene: TRBJ1-5; D gene: TRBD1; V gene: TRBV4-1; clone size: NA; CDR3 protein: CASSPGTGNQPQHF; CDR3 DNA: TGCGCCAGCAGCCCTGGGACAGGGAATCAGCCCCAGCATTTT
CDR3 length: 13; J gene: TRBJ2-3; D gene: NA; V gene: TRBV5-4; clone size: NA; CDR3 protein: CASSFPGADTQYF; CDR3 DNA: TGTGCCAGCAGCTTCCCGGGAGCAGATACGCAGTATTTT
CDR3 length: 14; J gene: TRBJ1-1; D gene: TRBD1; V gene: TRBV6-5; clone size: NA; CDR3 protein: CASNNRGYHTEAFF; CDR3 DNA: TGTGCCAGCAACAACAGGGGGTATCACACTGAAGCTTTCTTT
CDR3 length: 13; J gene: TRBJ2-2; D gene: TRBD1; V gene: TRBV29-1; clone size: NA; CDR3 protein: CSVQEGAAGELFF; CDR3 DNA: TGCAGCGTTCAAGAGGGGGCGGCCGGGGAGCTGTTTTTT